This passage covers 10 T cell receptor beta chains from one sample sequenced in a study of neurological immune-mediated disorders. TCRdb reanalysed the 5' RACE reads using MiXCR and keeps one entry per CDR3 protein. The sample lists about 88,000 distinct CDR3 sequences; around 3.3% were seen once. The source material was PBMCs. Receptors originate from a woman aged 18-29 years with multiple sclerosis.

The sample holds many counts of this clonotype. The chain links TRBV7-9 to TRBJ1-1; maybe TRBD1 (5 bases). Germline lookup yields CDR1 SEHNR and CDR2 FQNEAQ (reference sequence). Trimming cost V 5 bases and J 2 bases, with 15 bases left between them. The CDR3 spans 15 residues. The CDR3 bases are TGTGCCAGCAGCCCTCCCGGGACTTCAAACACTGAAGCTTTCTTT. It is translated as CASSPPGTSNTEAFF.

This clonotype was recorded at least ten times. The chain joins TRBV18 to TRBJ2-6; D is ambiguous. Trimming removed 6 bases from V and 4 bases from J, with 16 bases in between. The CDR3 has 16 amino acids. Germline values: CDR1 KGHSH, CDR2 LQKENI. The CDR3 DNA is TGTGCCAGCTCGCCTCTTTTCCTTCCCGGGGCCAACGTCCTGACTTTC. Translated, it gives CASSPLFLPGANVLTF. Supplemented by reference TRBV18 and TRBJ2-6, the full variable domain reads NAGVMQNPRHLVRRRGQEARLRCSPMKGHSHVYWYRQLPEEGLKFMVYLQKENIIDESGMPKERFSAEFPKEGPSILRIQQVVRGDSAAYFCASSPLFLPGANVLTFGAGSRLTVL.

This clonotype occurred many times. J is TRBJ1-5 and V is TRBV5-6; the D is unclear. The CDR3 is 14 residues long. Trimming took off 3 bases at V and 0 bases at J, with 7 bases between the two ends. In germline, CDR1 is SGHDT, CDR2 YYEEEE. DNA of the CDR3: TGTGCCAGCAGCTCGACAAATAGCAATCAGCCCCAGCATTTT. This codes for CASSSTNSNQPQHF.

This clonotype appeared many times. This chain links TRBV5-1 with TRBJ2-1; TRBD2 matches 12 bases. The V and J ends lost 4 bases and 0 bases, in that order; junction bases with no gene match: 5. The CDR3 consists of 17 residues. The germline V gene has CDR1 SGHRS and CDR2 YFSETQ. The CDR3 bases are TGCGCCAGCAGCCCAGGACTAGCGGGACCCTCCTACAATGAGCAGTTCTTC. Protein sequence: CASSPGLAGPSYNEQFF.

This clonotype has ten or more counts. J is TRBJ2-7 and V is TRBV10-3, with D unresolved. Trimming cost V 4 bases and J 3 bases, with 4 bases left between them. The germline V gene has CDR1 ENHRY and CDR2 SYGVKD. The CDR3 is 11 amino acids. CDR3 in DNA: TGTGCCATCAGTGGGGGCTACGAGCAGTACTTC. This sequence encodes CAISGGYEQYF.

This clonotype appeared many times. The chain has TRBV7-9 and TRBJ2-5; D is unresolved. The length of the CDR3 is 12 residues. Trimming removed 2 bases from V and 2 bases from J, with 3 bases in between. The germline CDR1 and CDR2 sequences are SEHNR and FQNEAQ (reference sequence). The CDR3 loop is CASSLQQETQYF. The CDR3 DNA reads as TGTGCCAGCAGCTTACAGCAAGAGACCCAGTACTTC.

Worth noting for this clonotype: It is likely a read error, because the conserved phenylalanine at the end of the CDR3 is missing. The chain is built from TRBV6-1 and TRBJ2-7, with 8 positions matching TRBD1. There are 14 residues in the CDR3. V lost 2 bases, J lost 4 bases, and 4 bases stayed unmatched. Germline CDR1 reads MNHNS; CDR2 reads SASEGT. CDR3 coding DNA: TGTGCCAGCAGTGAATTTGGACAGGGTTACGAGCAGTACAAC. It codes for CASSEFGQGYEQYN.

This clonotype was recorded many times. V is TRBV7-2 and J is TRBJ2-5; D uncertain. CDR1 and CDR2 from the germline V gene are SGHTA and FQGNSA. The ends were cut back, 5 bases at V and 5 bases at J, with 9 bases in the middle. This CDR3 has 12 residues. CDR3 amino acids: CASSTAAETQYF. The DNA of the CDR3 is TGTGCCAGCAGCACGGCGGCGGAGACCCAGTACTTC.

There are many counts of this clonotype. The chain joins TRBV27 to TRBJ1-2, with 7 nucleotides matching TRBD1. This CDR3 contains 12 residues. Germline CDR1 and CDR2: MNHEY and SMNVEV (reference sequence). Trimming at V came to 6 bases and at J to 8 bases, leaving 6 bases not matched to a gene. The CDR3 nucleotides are TGTGCCAGCAGAGAAGGGGGCTTAGGCTACACCTTC. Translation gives CASREGGLGYTF.

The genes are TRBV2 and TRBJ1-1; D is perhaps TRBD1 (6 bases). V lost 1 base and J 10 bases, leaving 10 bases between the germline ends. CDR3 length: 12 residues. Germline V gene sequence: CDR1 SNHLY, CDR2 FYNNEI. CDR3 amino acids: CASSEGRGIAFF. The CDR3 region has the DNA TGTGCCAGCAGTGAAGGGAGGGGGATAGCTTTCTTT.